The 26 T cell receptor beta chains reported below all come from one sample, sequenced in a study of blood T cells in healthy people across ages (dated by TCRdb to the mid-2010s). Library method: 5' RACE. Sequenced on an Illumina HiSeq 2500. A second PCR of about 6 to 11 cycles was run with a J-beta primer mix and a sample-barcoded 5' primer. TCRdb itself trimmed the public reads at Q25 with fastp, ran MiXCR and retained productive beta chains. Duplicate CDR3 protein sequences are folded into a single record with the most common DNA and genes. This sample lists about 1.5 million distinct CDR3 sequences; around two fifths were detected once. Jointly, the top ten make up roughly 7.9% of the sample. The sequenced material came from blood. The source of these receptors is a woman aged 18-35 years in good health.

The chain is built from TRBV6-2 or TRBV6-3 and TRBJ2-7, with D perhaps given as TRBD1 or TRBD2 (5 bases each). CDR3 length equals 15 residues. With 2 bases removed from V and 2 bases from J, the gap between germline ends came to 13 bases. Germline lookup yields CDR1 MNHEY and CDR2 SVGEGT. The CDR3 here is CASSYPGDGTYEQYF. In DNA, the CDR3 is TGTGCCAGCAGTTACCCTGGGGACGGCACCTACGAGCAGTACTTC.

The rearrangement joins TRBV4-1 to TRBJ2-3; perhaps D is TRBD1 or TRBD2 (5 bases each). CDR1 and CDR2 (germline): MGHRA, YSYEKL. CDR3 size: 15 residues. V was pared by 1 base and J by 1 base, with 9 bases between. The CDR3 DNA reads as TGCGCCAGCAGCCAAGTGGGGACCCGCACAGATACGCAGTATTTT. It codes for CASSQVGTRTDTQYF.

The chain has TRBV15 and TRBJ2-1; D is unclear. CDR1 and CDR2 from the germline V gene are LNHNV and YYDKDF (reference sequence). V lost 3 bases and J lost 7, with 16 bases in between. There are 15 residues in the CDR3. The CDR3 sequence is CATSRGAVGRNEQFF. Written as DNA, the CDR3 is TGTGCCACCAGCAGGGGCGCGGTGGGTAGGAATGAGCAGTTCTTC.

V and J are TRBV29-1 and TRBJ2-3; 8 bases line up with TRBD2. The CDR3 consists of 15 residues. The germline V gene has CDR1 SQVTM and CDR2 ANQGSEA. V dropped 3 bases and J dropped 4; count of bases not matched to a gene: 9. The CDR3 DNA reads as TGCAGCGTTGAGGGTGGAGCGGGAGCGGCAGATACGCAGTATTTT. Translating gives CSVEGGAGAADTQYF.

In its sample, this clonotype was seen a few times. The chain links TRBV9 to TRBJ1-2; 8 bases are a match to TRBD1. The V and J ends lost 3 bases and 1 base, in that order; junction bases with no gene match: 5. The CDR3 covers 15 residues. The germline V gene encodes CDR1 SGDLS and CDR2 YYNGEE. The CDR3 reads CASSDGTGDNYGYTF. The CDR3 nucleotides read TGTGCCAGCAGCGACGGGACAGGTGATAACTATGGCTACACCTTC.

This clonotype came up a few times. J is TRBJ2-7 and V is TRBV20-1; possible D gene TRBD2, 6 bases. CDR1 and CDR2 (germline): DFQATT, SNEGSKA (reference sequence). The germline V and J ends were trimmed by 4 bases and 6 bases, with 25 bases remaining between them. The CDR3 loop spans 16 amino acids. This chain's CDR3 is CSATMTRSPLNGEQYF. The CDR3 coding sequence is TGCAGTGCTACCATGACTAGAAGCCCACTTAATGGCGAGCAGTACTTC.

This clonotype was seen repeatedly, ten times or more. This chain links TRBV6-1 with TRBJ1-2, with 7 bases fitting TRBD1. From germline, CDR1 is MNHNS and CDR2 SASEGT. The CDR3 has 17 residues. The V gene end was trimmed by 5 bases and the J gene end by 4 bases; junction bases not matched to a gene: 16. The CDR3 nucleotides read TGTGCCAGCAGTATTTCGGGACAGCCGGCGGGGGCCTATGGCTACACCTTC. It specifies CASSISGQPAGAYGYTF.

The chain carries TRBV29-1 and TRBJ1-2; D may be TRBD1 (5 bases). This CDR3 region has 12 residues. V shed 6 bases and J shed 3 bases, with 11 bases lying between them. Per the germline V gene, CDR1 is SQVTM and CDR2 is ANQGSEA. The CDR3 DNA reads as TGCAGCGTCTGGGACGCGGACTATGGCTACACCTTC. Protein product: CSVWDADYGYTF.

CDR3: CASSSWGDGFYEQYF. The CDR3 DNA sequence: TGTGCCAGCAGCTCCTGGGGGGACGGATTCTACGAGCAGTACTTC. V usage is TRBV5-5 and J usage is TRBJ2-7; the D gene is possibly TRBD2 (6 bases). V lost 3 bases and J lost 3, with 16 bases in between. The CDR3 is made up of 15 amino acids. The germline CDR1 and CDR2 sequences are SGHKS and YYEKEE (reference sequence).

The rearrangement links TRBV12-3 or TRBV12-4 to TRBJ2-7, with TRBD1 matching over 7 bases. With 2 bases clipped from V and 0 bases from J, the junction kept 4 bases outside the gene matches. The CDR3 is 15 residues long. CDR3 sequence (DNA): TGTGCCAGCAGTTTAAACAGGGGTGGCTCCTACGAGCAGTACTTC. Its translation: CASSLNRGGSYEQYF.

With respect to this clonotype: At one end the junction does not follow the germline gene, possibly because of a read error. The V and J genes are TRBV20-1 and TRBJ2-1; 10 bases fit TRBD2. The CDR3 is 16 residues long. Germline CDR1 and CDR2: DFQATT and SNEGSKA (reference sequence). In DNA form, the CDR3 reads TGCAGTGTTAGAGTTCTTACTAGCGGGAATTACAATGAGCAGTTCTTC. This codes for CSVRVLTSGNYNEQFF.

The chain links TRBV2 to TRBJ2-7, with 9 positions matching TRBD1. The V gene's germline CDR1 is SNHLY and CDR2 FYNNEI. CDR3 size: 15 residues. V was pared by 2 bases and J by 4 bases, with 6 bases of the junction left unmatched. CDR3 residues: CASSESYRGLYEQYF. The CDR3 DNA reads TGTGCCAGCAGTGAATCGTACAGGGGGCTTTACGAGCAGTACTTC.

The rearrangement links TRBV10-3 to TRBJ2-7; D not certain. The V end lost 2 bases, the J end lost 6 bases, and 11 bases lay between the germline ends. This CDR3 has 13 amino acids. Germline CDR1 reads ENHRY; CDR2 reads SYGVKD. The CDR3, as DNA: TGTGCCATCAGTGAGACTGCAGACTGCGAGCAGTACTTC. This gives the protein CAISETADCEQYF.

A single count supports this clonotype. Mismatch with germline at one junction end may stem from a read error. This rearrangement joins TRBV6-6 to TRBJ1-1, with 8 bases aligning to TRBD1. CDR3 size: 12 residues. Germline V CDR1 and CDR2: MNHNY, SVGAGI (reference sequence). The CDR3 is CASRQGGTEASF. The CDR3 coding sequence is TGTGCCAGCAGACAGGGGGGGACTGAAGCTTCCTTT.

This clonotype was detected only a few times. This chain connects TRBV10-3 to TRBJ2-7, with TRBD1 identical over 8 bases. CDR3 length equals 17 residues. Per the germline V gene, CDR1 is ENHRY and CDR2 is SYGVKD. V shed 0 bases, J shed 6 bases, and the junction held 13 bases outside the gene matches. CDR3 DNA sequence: TGTGCCATCAGTGAGTCGGTTGGGACAGGCCCCTTGAGCGAGCAGTACTTC. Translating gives CAISESVGTGPLSEQYF.

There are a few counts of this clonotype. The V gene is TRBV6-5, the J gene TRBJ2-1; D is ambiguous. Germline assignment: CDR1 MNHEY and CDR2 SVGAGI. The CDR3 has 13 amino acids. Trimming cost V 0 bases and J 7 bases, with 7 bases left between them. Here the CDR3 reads CASSYSPSNEQFF. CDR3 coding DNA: TGTGCCAGCAGTTACTCACCGTCTAATGAGCAGTTCTTC.

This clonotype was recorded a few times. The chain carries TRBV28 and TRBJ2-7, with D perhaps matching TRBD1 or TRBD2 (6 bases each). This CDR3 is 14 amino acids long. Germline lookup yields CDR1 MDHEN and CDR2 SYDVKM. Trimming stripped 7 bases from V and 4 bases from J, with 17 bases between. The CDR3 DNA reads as TGTGCCAGCATCGAAGGGGGGACACTTTACGAGCAGTACTTC. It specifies CASIEGGTLYEQYF.

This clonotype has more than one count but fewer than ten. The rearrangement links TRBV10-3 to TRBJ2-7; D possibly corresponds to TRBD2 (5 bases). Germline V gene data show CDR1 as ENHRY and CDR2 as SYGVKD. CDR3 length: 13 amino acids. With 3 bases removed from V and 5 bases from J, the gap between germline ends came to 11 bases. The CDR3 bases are TGTGCCATCAGTGATTCGGTCGGGGACGAGCAGTACTTC. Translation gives CAISDSVGDEQYF.

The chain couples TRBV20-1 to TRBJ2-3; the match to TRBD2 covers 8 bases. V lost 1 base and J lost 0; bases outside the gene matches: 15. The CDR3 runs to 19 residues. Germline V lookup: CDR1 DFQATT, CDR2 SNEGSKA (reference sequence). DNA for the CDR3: TGCAGTGCTAGAGTTCCCGCCGGGTTAGCGGGAATGAGCACAGATACGCAGTATTTT. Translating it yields CSARVPAGLAGMSTDTQYF.

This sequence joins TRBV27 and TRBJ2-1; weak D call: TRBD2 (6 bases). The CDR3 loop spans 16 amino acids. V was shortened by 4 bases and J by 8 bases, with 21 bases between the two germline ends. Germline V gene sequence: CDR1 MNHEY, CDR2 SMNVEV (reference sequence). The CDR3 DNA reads TGTGCCAGCAGTTCCCCGGGGAGGCTAGTCTTCGATGAGCAGTTCTTC. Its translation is CASSSPGRLVFDEQFF.

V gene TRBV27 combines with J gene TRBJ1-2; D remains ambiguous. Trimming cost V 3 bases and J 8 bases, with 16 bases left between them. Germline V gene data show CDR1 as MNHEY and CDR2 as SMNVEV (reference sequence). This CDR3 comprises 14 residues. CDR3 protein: CASSLIPGTLGYTF. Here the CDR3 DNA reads TGTGCCAGCAGTTTGATTCCCGGAACTCTAGGCTACACCTTC.

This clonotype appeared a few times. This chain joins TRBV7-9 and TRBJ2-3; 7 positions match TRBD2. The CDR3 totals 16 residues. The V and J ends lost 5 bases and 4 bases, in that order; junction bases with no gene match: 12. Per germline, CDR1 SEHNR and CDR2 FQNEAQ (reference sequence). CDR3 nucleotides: TGTGCCAGCAGCCGACTTCGCGGGGGAAACTCAGATACGCAGTATTTT. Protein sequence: CASSRLRGGNSDTQYF.

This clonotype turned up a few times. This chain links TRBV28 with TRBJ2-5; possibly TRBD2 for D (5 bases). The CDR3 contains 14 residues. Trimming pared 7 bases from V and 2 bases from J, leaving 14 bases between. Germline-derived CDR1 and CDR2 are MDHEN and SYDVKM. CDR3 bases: TGTGCCAGCACCTCCTCAGCGGTACAAGAGACCCAGTACTTC. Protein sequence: CASTSSAVQETQYF.

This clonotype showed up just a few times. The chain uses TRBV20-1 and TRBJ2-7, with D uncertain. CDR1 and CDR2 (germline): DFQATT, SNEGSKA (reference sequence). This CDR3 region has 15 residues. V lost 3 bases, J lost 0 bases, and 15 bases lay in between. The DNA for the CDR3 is TGCAGTGCTAGCTCTTCGGCGGACCTCTCCTACGAGCAGTACTTC. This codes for CSASSSADLSYEQYF.

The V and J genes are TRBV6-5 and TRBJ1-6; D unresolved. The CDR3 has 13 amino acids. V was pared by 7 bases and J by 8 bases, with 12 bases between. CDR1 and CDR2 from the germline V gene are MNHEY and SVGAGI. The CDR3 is CASTRAGYSPLHF. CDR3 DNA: TGTGCCAGCACGAGGGCAGGCTATTCACCCCTCCACTTT.

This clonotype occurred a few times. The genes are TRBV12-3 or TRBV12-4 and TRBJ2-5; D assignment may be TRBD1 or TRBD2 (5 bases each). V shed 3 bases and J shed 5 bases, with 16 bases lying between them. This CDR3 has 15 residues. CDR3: CASSFRQGVDETQYF. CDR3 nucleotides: TGTGCCAGCAGTTTTCGGCAGGGAGTAGACGAGACCCAGTACTTC.